The rows below give T cell receptor beta chains drawn from one sample of a study of T-cell reconstitution after alpha-beta-depleted transplantation in children. TCRdb passed the PCR reads through MiXCR, listing each CDR3 protein once. There are tens of thousands of distinct CDR3 sequences in the sample; over 4.5% occur only once, and 30% to 35% lies in the top ten. Source: PBMCs, mostly from graft donor cells, taken 60 days after TCRalphabeta/CD19-depleted stem cell transplant. The receptors stem from a female patient aged 2-9 years who had a stem cell transplant for aplastic anemia, so the T cells may come from the graft donor. The conserved cysteine and the conserved F or W are not part of the CDR3 here.

V gene | CDR3 protein
TRBV20-1 | SARNSHTYEQY
TRBV20-1 | SATGGFGNTIY
TRBV3-1 | ASSQIRHEQF
TRBV20-1 | SARRGRPGEGCTGELF
TRBV4-3 | ASSQGGQGYPYNSPLH
TRBV5-1 | ASSLDRGWETQY
TRBV7-9 | ASSFPLAIQETQY
TRBV5-5 | ASSSFTSETQY
TRBV9 | ASSVRWGTYNEQF
TRBV29-1 | SVVLAGRYTQY
TRBV27 | ASSFFPYQETQY
TRBV5-5 | ASSLYHQETQY
TRBV11-3 | ASSATTSTETQY
TRBV11-3 | ASSLPPEETQY
TRBV20-1 | SARLAGVYEQF
TRBV28 | ATITRSYNEQF
TRBV5-1 | ASRRGYSGSDNEQF
TRBV20-1 | SAPSGTGRGETQY
TRBV7-9 | ASSLRSSGNTIY
TRBV28 | ASRGQGKSYEQY
TRBV7-9 | ASSLAGGIGGAQPQH
TRBV4-1 | ASSQEEARVGNIQY
TRBV12-3/TRBV12-4 | ASSFLMNTEAF
TRBV5-1 | ASSLNPQGSSNYGYT
TRBV5-4 | ASSRSIGTKGGGEQY
TRBV6-1 | ASSEAPRLHYNEQF
TRBV5-1 | ASSSGVGETQY
TRBV6-1 | ASTRDREVGY
TRBV28 | ASSLSRVGNQPQH
TRBV5-1 | ASSLGSGTGPAREKLF
TRBV30 | AWSEGGANVLT
TRBV21-1 | ASSKERRGSSYEQY
TRBV15 | ATSRDPGNAGELF
TRBV3-1 | ASSSSGRTQY
TRBV20-1 | SARSVLTGELF